This T cell receptor beta chain was captured by sequencing in a study of shared clonotypes between healthy human individuals. At the level of the study: CD4 naive and memory got three plates each, CD8 naive two, CD8 memory one. The study, taken as a whole, reports: At large depth, rarefaction still showed sorted-subset sequencing to be incomplete.

Here immunoSEQ multiplex PCR was the method, and the copy in TCRdb shows in-frame clones only, minus some. Seen here are about 2 million clones, 90% to 95% observed once, and the top ten hold 0.1% to 0.15%. As concerns this clone: The antigen is not known. Other DNA sequences from this sample encode an identical CDR3 as well.

Germline V lookup: CDR1 SGHRS, CDR2 YFSETQ. The CDR3 sequence is 13 residues long. V was shortened by 2 bases and J by 1 base, with 5 bases between the two germline ends. The receptor's source is a man younger than 30 in good health. The sequenced material came from naive CD4+ T cells sorted from blood. As to subset: CD45RA+ positively selected. The V gene is TRBV5-1, the J gene TRBJ2-3; D remains ambiguous. CDR3 amino acids: CASSFDGTDTQYF. Written as DNA, the CDR3 is TGCGCCAGCAGCTTTGACGGCACAGATACGCAGTATTTT. Drawing the rest from reference TRBV5-1 and TRBJ2-3, the complete variable domain is KAGVTQTPRYLIKTRGQQVTLSCSPISGHRSVSWYQQTPGQGLQFLFEYFSETQRNKGNFPGRFSGRQFSNSRSEMNVSTLELGDSALYLCASSFDGTDTQYFGPGTRLTVL.